These 12 T cell receptor beta chains were all obtained from the same sample, sequenced in a study of regulatory T cells in long-lasting Graves disease. Time point described: newly diagnosed GD, antithyroid drugs for less than 3 months. TCR sequences were obtained from RNA taken from PBMCs. Construction of the TCR beta libraries employed iRepertoire HTBI primers in conjunction with Arm-PCR of CDR3 regions. In TCRdb, the multiplex PCR reads were re-called with MiXCR into one record per CDR3 protein. Of some 370,000 distinct CDR3 sequences listed, about 11% are singletons. The data also belong to a second study, concerning T cells in Graves' hyperthyroidism and ophthalmopathy.

The sample consisted of peripheral blood mononuclear cells (PBMCs), taken at new diagnosis, from a patient treated with antithyroid drugs. The receptors stem from a woman in her late teens or twenties with Graves disease.

The chain uses TRBV5-1 and TRBJ2-4; D is uncertain. The CDR3 extends over 15 amino acids. Germline-derived CDR1 and CDR2 are SGHRS and YFSETQ. Between the trimmed V and J ends, which lost 0 bases and 8 bases, there was a span of 15 bases. This CDR3 is CASSLALGTSDIQYF. Here the CDR3 DNA reads TGCGCCAGCAGCTTGGCGTTAGGAACTTCCGACATTCAGTACTTC.

This clonotype was counted ten times or more. This sequence joins TRBV9 and TRBJ2-5, with 11 bases fitting TRBD2. The length of the CDR3 is 14 residues. Germline-derived CDR1 and CDR2 are SGDLS and YYNGEE. Unmatched junction bases numbered 7, after V lost 8 bases and J lost 4 bases. The DNA of the CDR3 is TGTGCCAGTAATAGCGGGGGGGCCCTAGAGACCCAGTACTTC. This encodes CASNSGGALETQYF. The entire variable domain, with the rest obtained from reference TRBV9 and TRBJ2-5, is as follows: DSGVTQTPKHLITATGQRVTLRCSPRSGDLSVYWYQQSLDQGLQFLIQYYNGEERAKGNILERFSAQQFPDLHSELNLSSLELGDSALYFCASNSGGALETQYFGPGTRLLVL.

This clonotype was found a few times. The chain is built from TRBV6-1 and TRBJ2-2; 12 bases line up with TRBD2. The CDR3 consists of 18 residues. Per germline, CDR1 MNHNS and CDR2 SASEGT. J gave up 0 bases and V 6 bases, and 8 bases lay outside the gene matches. CDR3 DNA sequence: TGTGCCAGCAGCGAGGGACTAGCGGGCTACGCGAACACCGGGGAGCTGTTTTTT. Translated, it gives CASSEGLAGYANTGELFF.

This clonotype has ten or more counts. This chain uses TRBV5-6 with TRBJ2-1; 8 bases agree with TRBD2. Germline loops: CDR1 SGHDT, CDR2 YYEEEE. V lost 5 bases, J lost 4 bases, and 20 bases stayed unmatched. The CDR3 is 19 residues long. The CDR3 nucleotides read TGTGCCAGCAGAAAACCCTCCCCAAGGGCGGGGGGCAAGTACAATGAGCAGTTCTTC. Amino acids: CASRKPSPRAGGKYNEQFF.

This clonotype was observed at least ten times. The genes are TRBV29-1 and TRBJ1-2, with D possibly being TRBD1 (6 bases). V lost 7 bases and J lost 1, with 16 bases in between. From germline, CDR1 is SQVTM and CDR2 ANQGSEA. The CDR3 runs 14 residues. CDR3 amino acids: CSAIPRTDNYGYTF. In nucleotides, the CDR3 is TGCAGCGCCATCCCCCGGACAGATAACTATGGCTACACCTTC.

This clonotype was recorded many times. The chain has TRBV28 and TRBJ2-1; TRBD2 might be the D (6 bases). Germline assignment: CDR1 MDHEN and CDR2 SYDVKM. There are 15 residues in the CDR3. V lost 7 bases to trimming and J lost 1 base, with 14 bases between them. The CDR3 DNA reads as TGTGCCAGCACCGGAGGAGGGGATTCCTACAATGAGCAGTTCTTC. This encodes CASTGGGDSYNEQFF.

This clonotype was observed many times. The V and J genes are TRBV11-2 and TRBJ2-5, with 9 bases identical to TRBD2. The CDR3 spans 17 residues. Per the germline V gene, CDR1 is SGHAT and CDR2 is FQNNGV. The junction had 10 bases not matched to a gene; V was cut back by 2 bases and J by 3 bases. The CDR3 DNA sequence: TGTGCCAGCAGCTTACTTGCGGCGGGAGGGTCGAAAGAGACCCAGTACTTC. This translates into CASSLLAAGGSKETQYF. The full variable domain, completed using reference TRBV11-2 and TRBJ2-5, is EAGVAQSPRYKIIEKRQSVAFWCNPISGHATLYWYQQILGQGPKLLIQFQNNGVVDDSQLPKDRFSAERLKGVDSTLKIQPAKLEDSAVYLCASSLLAAGGSKETQYFGPGTRLLVL.

The chain employs TRBV20-1 and TRBJ2-3; no reliable D call. Trimming left V 6 bases short and J 5 bases short, with 0 bases between. CDR1 DFQATT and CDR2 SNEGSKA come from the germline V gene (reference sequence). This CDR3 contains 8 residues. The CDR3 sequence: CSADTQYF. The CDR3 region has the DNA TGCAGTGCAGATACGCAGTATTTT.

This clonotype was found many times. The V and J genes are TRBV7-3 and TRBJ2-1, with no clear D. The V end lost 1 base, the J end lost 2 bases, and 9 bases lay between the germline ends. This CDR3 spans 15 amino acids. Germline CDR1 and CDR2: SGHTA and FQGTGA. In nucleotides, the CDR3 is TGTGCCAGCAGCTTAAGAGCAGGTCCCTACAATGAGCAGTTCTTC. Its translation is CASSLRAGPYNEQFF.

The chain links TRBV30 to TRBJ1-4; D gene unclear. Germline CDR1 GTSNPN, CDR2 SVGIG (reference sequence). The CDR3 runs 12 residues. V was pared by 2 bases and J by 9 bases, with 10 bases between. The CDR3 region is CAWSSASKKLFF. CDR3 in DNA: TGTGCCTGGAGTTCGGCGAGCAAAAAACTGTTTTTT. Full variable domain (outside the CDR3, taken from reference TRBV30 and TRBJ1-4): SQTIHQWPATLVQPVGSPLSLECTVEGTSNPNLYWYRQAAGRGLQLLFYSVGIGQISSEVPQNLSASRPQDRQFILSSKKLLLSDSGFYLCAWSSASKKLFFGSGTQLSVL.

V usage is TRBV4-1 and J usage is TRBJ2-3, with D maybe TRBD2 (6 bases). The length of the CDR3 is 14 residues. V lost 0 bases and J lost 6, with 10 bases in between. Per the germline V gene, CDR1 is MGHRA and CDR2 is YSYEKL. This CDR3 is CASSQDSGRDTQYF. The DNA for the CDR3 is TGCGCCAGCAGCCAAGATAGTGGGAGGGATACGCAGTATTTT.

The J gene is TRBJ2-1, the V gene TRBV24-1, with TRBD2 matching 7 bases. Germline CDR1 is KGHDR and CDR2 is SFDVKD. CDR3 length equals 15 residues. V shed 3 bases and J 4 bases; nucleotides not matched to a gene: 5. The CDR3 region has the DNA TGTGCCACCAGTGATCTCGGTAGCGGGTACAATGAGCAGTTCTTC. Protein product: CATSDLGSGYNEQFF.